This T cell receptor beta chain was retrieved from a study of blood T cell repertoires in COVID-19. Background on the study: The samples span acute and convalescent COVID-19 from the United States, Italy and Spain. Sources were T cells, B-cell-depleted T cells, or PBMCs; the material itself was cDNA or gDNA.

This clone was seen once. Profiled with immunoSEQ multiplex PCR; TCRdb holds only in-frame clones, not every one. The data contain about 180,000 clones, over 80% of them singletons. Germline V lookup: CDR1 MNHNY, CDR2 SVGAGI (reference sequence). The length of the CDR3 is 15 residues. Trimming removed 4 bases at V and 9 bases at J, with 19 bases between. The material sequenced was peripheral blood. The chain recombines TRBV6-6 with TRBJ1-5, with TRBD1 as a possible D gene (5 bases). The clonotype comes from a woman between 50 and 59 years old with acute or convalescent COVID-19. In DNA form, the CDR3 reads TGTGCCAGCAGTTCTCCGACGGGGACTTTACGGCCCCAGCATTTT. Its protein is CASSSPTGTLRPQHF.